This T cell receptor beta chain is drawn from a study of neurological immune-mediated disorders (dated by TCRdb to 2018 to 2020). Some background on the complete study: Peripheral blood TCR-beta repertoires from patients with HTLV-I-associated myelopathy (HAM/TSP), patients with multiple sclerosis, and healthy controls were compared in the study using UMI-based sequencing. Longitudinal samples, technical triplicates and paired sorted CD4+ and CD8+ T-cell subsets, alongside PBMC samples, were included among the roughly 97 TCR-beta libraries. The cohort was made up of approximately 71 subjects, consisting of around 15 HAM/TSP patients, around 35 multiple sclerosis patients and around 20 healthy controls. Results the study describes overall, beyond this receptor: TCR clonal expansion was highest in HAM/TSP patients and lowest in MS patients, with MS patients falling below even healthy controls. No identical CDR3 amino acid sequences were shared among expanded clones across subjects, suggesting private TCR-beta repertoires in all groups.

The V end gives up 4 bases and the J end 0 bases, leaving 13 bases in the junction not matched to a gene. The CDR3 runs 18 amino acids, cysteine and phenylalanine included. The sequence is cut down to CDR3 DNA, 54 bases in frame from base 1. CDR1 and CDR2, looked up from the germline V gene, are SGHRS and YFSETQ. Libraries from unsorted PBMCs were made from 2 million PBMCs kept in RNAlater at -80 degrees C until RNA extraction. Peripheral blood was subjected to Ficoll-Hypaque density gradient centrifugation to isolate PBMCs, which were then cryopreserved in liquid nitrogen. This clonotype has ten or more counts. Its recognized antigen is unknown. There are no base qualities to consult, and no much larger clone falls within one base. cDNA was synthesized by template-switch 5'RACE using a primer carrying a 10-nucleotide random unique molecular identifier by which each TCR transcript was tagged. Each sequencing run produced over 180 million TCR-beta sequences covering 15-18 subjects. The RNeasy kit was used for extraction of total RNA. Using the KAPA Real-time Library Amplification kit, TCR-beta VDJ regions were amplified with primers for the TCR constant region and the 5'RACE anchor. Sample indexes and Illumina adaptors were added in a first PCR, and a second PCR then increased library yield. After Ampure bead purification, the TCR product of roughly 650 bp was size-selected on a 2% E-gel SizeSelection system. Before pooling, libraries had their quality checked on a Bioanalyzer, their concentration measured with Qubit, and their quantity determined with the Kapa Library Quantification kit. Paired-end 2 x 150 bp sequencing of the libraries was performed on an Illumina HiSeq 2500. To increase sequence diversity, 25-30% phiX was spiked into each library pool. The original pipeline was this. Quality-filtered reads were processed with the UMI-based MiGEC pipeline, which removed over 90% of raw TCR sequences during error correction. IMGT germline references were used for alignment of VDJ genes, and clonotypes were defined by a unique CDR3 amino acid sequence together with V-J genes. Clonal expansion, Shannon diversity and CDR3 relatedness were evaluated with VDJtools (CalcPairwiseDistances, ClusterSamples), while phylogenetic trees were built in CLCbio workbench. Using coefficient-of-variation modelling across technical triplicates, the study counted a clone as expanded if it had at least 8 unique UMIs. TCRdb's own reprocessing of the public reads used fastp at Q25 and MiXCR and kept productive beta chains. Entries that share a CDR3 protein sequence are merged under the most common genes and DNA. V and J calls and clone size were set by TCRdb, not the authors. For this sample the table gives fewer than 20,000 distinct CDR3 sequences, of which around a quarter were detected only once. The ten largest make up about 33% of the sample.

The chain joins TRBV5-1 to TRBJ2-1; 7 of the junction bases match TRBD1. Sequencing was done on a sample of PBMCs. The TCR comes from a man aged 50-59 years with HTLV-1-associated myelopathy (HAM/TSP). The CDR3 here reads CASSPIGGPVSSYNEQFF. The DNA is as follows: TGCGCCAGCAGCCCTATAGGGGGCCCTGTTAGCTCCTACAATGAGCAGTTCTTC.